Following are 24 T cell receptor beta chains from one sample sequenced in a study of regulatory T cells in long-lasting Graves disease (dated by TCRdb to the early 2020s). Library prep was done by multiplex PCR. Sequencing instrument: Illumina HiSeq 4000. TCR beta libraries were built with iRepertoire HTBI primers and Arm-PCR amplification of CDR3 regions. TCRdb's own reprocessing of the public reads used fastp at Q25 and MiXCR and kept productive beta chains. Every CDR3 protein is listed once, alongside the most common genes and DNA of its rows. Counted in this sample were approximately 470,000 distinct CDR3 sequences; about 17% of them appeared once. The ten largest make up more than 9% of the sample. The sample's time point label, decoded: newly diagnosed GD, antithyroid drugs for less than 3 months. For both TCR sequencing and RNA sequencing, RNA was extracted from PBMCs in TRIzol. This sample was also put to use in a study of T cells in Graves' hyperthyroidism and ophthalmopathy.

The material was peripheral blood mononuclear cells (PBMCs), obtained at new diagnosis, from a patient treated with antithyroid drugs. The receptors were sampled from a man aged 35 to 55 with Graves disease. Donor details come from another sample of the same person, matched by shared clones.

This clonotype was observed many times. V and J are TRBV6-2 or TRBV6-3 and TRBJ2-2; D ambiguous. V dropped 0 bases and J dropped 1 base, with 0 bases sitting between them. The CDR3 contains 13 residues. CDR1 is MNHEY and CDR2 is SVGEGT in the germline V gene. The CDR3 DNA reads TGTGCCAGCAGTTACTCGAACACCGGGGAGCTGTTTTTT. Protein product: CASSYSNTGELFF.

In this sample, this clonotype turned up many times. This chain joins TRBV20-1 and TRBJ2-7, with 7 bases identical to TRBD1. The CDR3 is made up of 15 amino acids. Germline V gene sequence: CDR1 DFQATT, CDR2 SNEGSKA (reference sequence). Trimming took 4 bases from V and 7 from J; bases not matched to a gene: 16. The CDR3 region has the DNA TGCAGTGCTACCCCGGGACAGCCTCGGTCGAGAGAGCAGTACTTC. Amino acids: CSATPGQPRSREQYF.

This clonotype has just a few counts. This chain uses TRBV20-1 with TRBJ1-1; D possibly corresponds to TRBD1 (6 bases). This CDR3 contains 12 residues. Germline loops: CDR1 DFQATT, CDR2 SNEGSKA (reference sequence). Trimming removed 2 bases from V and 6 bases from J, with 10 bases in between. In DNA form, the CDR3 reads TGCAGTGCTAGATGGGCAGGGGCTGAAGCTTTCTTT. Amino acid sequence: CSARWAGAEAFF.

This clonotype has a count of ten or more. The chain links TRBV20-1 to TRBJ2-7; 12 positions match TRBD1. CDR1 and CDR2 (germline): DFQATT, SNEGSKA (reference sequence). The length of the CDR3 is 15 residues. V was clipped by 6 bases and J by 1 base; unmatched bases: 7. The CDR3 sequence: CSAGTGGATSYEQYF. The DNA for the CDR3 is TGCAGTGCCGGGACAGGGGGCGCGACATCCTACGAGCAGTACTTC.

The DNA of the CDR3 is TGTGCCAGCAGTTACTCAAGGGGGCCCGCGGACGAGCAGTACTTC. Translating gives CASSYSRGPADEQYF. V gene TRBV6-2 or TRBV6-3 combines with J gene TRBJ2-7, with 7 nucleotides matching TRBD1. V lost 0 bases to trimming and J lost 5 bases; unmatched junction nucleotides: 7. Germline assignment: CDR1 MNHEY and CDR2 SVGEGT. The CDR3 totals 15 residues.

This chain joins TRBV6-2 or TRBV6-3 and TRBJ1-2; D not certain. Germline V gene data show CDR1 as MNHEY and CDR2 as SVGEGT. Trimming removed 0 bases at V and 3 bases at J, with 17 bases between. This CDR3 region has 17 residues. DNA of the CDR3: TGTGCCAGCAGTTACTCTCGAAAAGATGGTGTCGACTATGGCTACACCTTC. This gives the protein CASSYSRKDGVDYGYTF.

This clonotype was counted ten times or more. J is TRBJ2-1 and V is TRBV10-3; tentatively, D is TRBD1 (6 bases). This CDR3 has 13 residues. The germline CDR1 and CDR2 sequences are ENHRY and SYGVKD. Trimming shortened V by 4 bases and J by 3 bases, and 7 bases separated the two germline ends. The DNA of the CDR3 is TGTGCCATCAGTGGGACAGACTACAATGAGCAGTTCTTC. Its protein product is CAISGTDYNEQFF.

This clonotype was detected many times. V gene TRBV15 combines with J gene TRBJ2-3; D remains ambiguous. V was clipped by 3 bases and J by 2 bases, with 12 bases between them. Germline-derived CDR1 and CDR2 are LNHNV and YYDKDF (reference sequence). This CDR3 is 15 amino acids long. DNA for the CDR3: TGTGCCACCAGCAGCCAGTGGGGTATCACAGATACGCAGTATTTT. Translating it yields CATSSQWGITDTQYF. The full variable domain, rest sourced from reference TRBV15 and TRBJ2-3, is DAMVIQNPRYQVTQFGKPVTLSCSQTLNHNVMYWYQQKSSQAPKLLFHYYDKDFNNEADTPDNFQSRRPNTSFCFLDIRSPGLGDTAMYLCATSSQWGITDTQYFGPGTRLTVL.

The J gene is TRBJ2-7, the V gene TRBV6-2 or TRBV6-3; D not certain. This CDR3 comprises 13 residues. Trimming pared 2 bases from V and 4 bases from J, leaving 9 bases between. Per the germline V gene, CDR1 is MNHEY and CDR2 is SVGEGT. This CDR3 reads CASSYPDSYEQYF. The CDR3, as DNA: TGTGCCAGCAGTTACCCTGACTCGTACGAGCAGTACTTC.

Only a few counts were recorded for this clonotype. The chain couples TRBV6-2 or TRBV6-3 to TRBJ1-2, with D unclear. The V gene lost 2 bases and the J gene lost 6 bases, with 13 bases spanning the gap. Germline V CDR1 and CDR2: MNHEY, SVGEGT. The CDR3 sequence is 14 residues long. CDR3 sequence (DNA): TGTGCCAGCAGTTACGGAATGGATTTAGATGGCTACACCTTC. Its translation: CASSYGMDLDGYTF.

This rearrangement joins TRBV5-1 to TRBJ2-7; TRBD1 matches at 8 bases. V trimming: 4 bases; J trimming: 2 bases; junction bases outside the gene matches: 11. CDR1 and CDR2 from the germline V gene are SGHRS and YFSETQ. This CDR3 has 16 amino acids. CDR3 residues: CASSPGTGKLAYEQYF. CDR3 coding DNA: TGCGCCAGCAGCCCCGGGACAGGCAAACTTGCCTACGAGCAGTACTTC.

This clonotype was found many times. One end of the junction is discordant with germline, which a read error may explain. The V call is TRBV6-2 or TRBV6-3, the J call TRBJ2-5, with 8 bases that match TRBD2. Germline V gives CDR1 MNHEY, CDR2 SVGEGT. The CDR3 runs 15 residues. The CDR3 reads CASRYSDAGGETQYF. DNA of the CDR3: TGTGCCAGCAGATACTCCGATGCGGGGGGCGAGACCCAGTACTTC.

This clonotype has more than one count but fewer than ten. This rearrangement joins TRBV29-1 to TRBJ1-1; D unclear. CDR3 length: 12 amino acids. V lost 7 bases, J lost 1 base, and 10 bases lay in between. Germline loops: CDR1 SQVTM, CDR2 ANQGSEA. The DNA of the CDR3 is TGCAGCGGGTCGACGGCGAACACTGAAGCTTTCTTT. Its translation is CSGSTANTEAFF.

This chain connects TRBV20-1 to TRBJ2-5; TRBD1 matches 8 bases. Per germline, CDR1 DFQATT and CDR2 SNEGSKA (reference sequence). Trimming at V came to 5 bases and at J to 5 bases, leaving 7 bases not matched to a gene. There are 13 residues in the CDR3. The CDR3 spells CSAPRGQGETQYF. CDR3 in DNA: TGCAGTGCTCCCAGGGGGCAAGGCGAGACCCAGTACTTC.

This clonotype has ten or more counts. The chain links TRBV28 to TRBJ1-2, with 9 bases aligning to TRBD1. The CDR3 loop spans 13 amino acids. J was trimmed by 1 base and V by 10 bases; bases with no gene match: 4. Germline CDR1 reads MDHEN; CDR2 reads SYDVKM. CDR3 amino acids: CAIRQGVNYGYTF. In DNA, the CDR3 is TGTGCCATCAGACAGGGGGTTAACTATGGCTACACCTTC.

This clonotype appeared a few times. The chain employs TRBV6-2 or TRBV6-3 and TRBJ2-5; D is possibly TRBD2 (7 bases). This CDR3 has 15 residues. Germline-derived CDR1 and CDR2 are MNHEY and SVGEGT. Trimming cost V 4 bases and J 4 bases, with 16 bases left between them. The CDR3 region has the DNA TGTGCCAGCAGTTGGGAGGGGGATTTTGCAGAGACCCAGTACTTC. Translated: CASSWEGDFAETQYF.

About this clonotype itself: With only one base between it and a far larger clone, this is likely a read error. V gene TRBV28 combines with J gene TRBJ2-1, with D possibly being TRBD1 (7 bases). Deletions cut 5 bases from V and 10 bases from J, with 21 bases between. Germline values: CDR1 MDHEN, CDR2 SYDVKM. This CDR3 spans 15 amino acids. CDR3 amino acids: CASSIGSGGNYEQFF. CDR3 bases: TGTGCCAGCAGTATAGGGTCAGGGGGGAACTACGAGCAGTTCTTC. Based on the CDR3 plus reference TRBV28 and TRBJ2-1, the full variable domain is DVKVTQSSRYLVKRTGEKVFLECVQDMDHENMFWYRQDPGLGLRLIYFSYDVKMKEKGDIPEGYSVSREKKERFSLILESASTNQTSMYLCASSIGSGGNYEQFFGPGTRLTVL.

This sequence joins TRBV28 and TRBJ2-7, with D tentatively TRBD1 or TRBD2 (5 bases each). The V and J ends lost 2 bases and 2 bases respectively, with 13 bases between them. This CDR3 comprises 15 residues. CDR1 and CDR2 from the germline V gene are MDHEN and SYDVKM. For the CDR3, the DNA is TGTGCCAGCAGTTTAGGGACCTTGGTGGCCTACGAGCAGTACTTC. Amino acid sequence: CASSLGTLVAYEQYF.

The chain carries TRBV20-1 and TRBJ2-3; 8 bases are a match to TRBD2. The germline CDR1 and CDR2 sequences are DFQATT and SNEGSKA (reference sequence). This CDR3 has 13 amino acids. The trim removed 1 base at V and 5 bases at J, leaving 2 bases unmatched. CDR3 amino acids: CSARAGGGDTQYF. CDR3 DNA: TGCAGTGCTAGAGCGGGAGGGGGAGATACGCAGTATTTT.

The chain is built from TRBV24-1 and TRBJ2-2, with a weak D call TRBD1 (5 bases). Germline V lookup: CDR1 KGHDR, CDR2 SFDVKD. Trimming removed 7 bases at V and 4 bases at J, with 12 bases between. CDR3 length: 14 residues. Written as DNA, the CDR3 is TGTGCCACCAGGGAGCAGGGATCCACCGGGGAGCTGTTTTTT. Translated: CATREQGSTGELFF.

J is TRBJ1-5 and V is TRBV2; the D is unclear. This CDR3 region has 15 residues. V lost 4 bases and J 3 bases, leaving 13 bases between the germline ends. The germline CDR1 and CDR2 sequences are SNHLY and FYNNEI. The chain's CDR3 is CASSASRPINQPQHF. CDR3 nucleotides: TGTGCCAGCAGTGCTTCACGCCCTATCAATCAGCCCCAGCATTTT.

Only a few counts were recorded for this clonotype. This chain connects TRBV28 to TRBJ2-2; TRBD2 matches 8 bases. The V gene's germline CDR1 is MDHEN and CDR2 SYDVKM. V lost 3 bases, J lost 6 bases, and 9 bases stayed unmatched. There are 16 residues in the CDR3. The CDR3 region has the DNA TGTGCCAGCAGTTTTCTTGGGACTAGTCCTCCCGGGGAGCTGTTTTTT. This encodes CASSFLGTSPPGELFF.

The table lists this clonotype with a few counts. V is TRBV28 and J is TRBJ2-1, with 7 bases that match TRBD2. Germline V gene data show CDR1 as MDHEN and CDR2 as SYDVKM. The CDR3 has 17 residues. J lost 2 bases, V lost 5 bases, and 12 bases had no gene match. The CDR3 loop reads CASSAHPSGATYNEQFF. The CDR3 DNA is TGTGCCAGCAGTGCCCATCCTAGCGGAGCAACCTACAATGAGCAGTTCTTC.

This clonotype has a count of ten or more. V gene TRBV28 combines with J gene TRBJ1-5; no definite D call. The length of the CDR3 is 15 residues. Trimming stripped 1 base from V and 5 bases from J, with 12 bases between. The germline V gene encodes CDR1 MDHEN and CDR2 SYDVKM. The CDR3 protein is CASSLYYPQYQPQHF. For the CDR3, the DNA is TGTGCCAGCAGTTTATACTATCCACAATATCAGCCCCAGCATTTT.